This TCR beta chain was documented in a study of cytomegalovirus exposure and HLA in healthy donors. Study-wide results and limits: Later analysis found that TCR beta chains associated with HLA were more clonally expanded than other, equally common chains. Presence/absence analyses assumed roughly uniform sequencing depth across donors, which may not hold. In most subjects, TCR beta sequences reportedly gave accurate predictions of HLA-A and HLA-B alleles.

About this clone: What it binds is unknown. The sample holds other DNA sequences that translate to the same CDR3.

Germline loops: CDR1 SGHTA, CDR2 FQGNSA. The length of the CDR3 is 13 residues. V was clipped by 5 bases and J by 4 bases; unmatched bases: 2. This PCR relied on a set of 60 Vbeta primers and 13 Jbeta primers. Clones were read by immunoSEQ multiplex PCR, and TCRdb kept only the in-frame ones, dropping some. The table includes 130,000 or so clones, around nine tenths detected once. The V call is TRBV7-2, the J call TRBJ1-2; 9 nucleotides align to TRBD1. This sequence originates from a woman aged 25-40 years in good health and CMV-seronegative. The material sequenced was PBMCs. CDR3 loop: CASSLGQGYGYTF. The CDR3 nucleotides are TGTGCCAGCAGCCTGGGACAGGGCTATGGCTACACCTTC.